This is a list of T cell receptor beta chains from one sample in a study of shared clonotypes between healthy human individuals. Sequencing was performed with immunoSEQ multiplex PCR; in TCRdb, only in-frame clones are kept and a portion is missing. The sample carries hundreds of thousands of clones, less than 80% recorded once. The specimen was memory CD4+ T cells sorted from blood. The receptors derive from a woman in her twenties or thirties in good health. CDR3s include the opening cysteine and the closing phenylalanine or tryptophan. Only part of the rows carry a size: once, few, many, or a class if the clone is expanded.

.,15,TRBV11-2,TRBJ2-1,CASSFRSGSLNEQFF
once,15,TRBV5-4,TRBJ2-2,CASSLFGRDTGELFF
.,13,TRBV11-2,TRBJ2-7,CASSSQGTYEQYF
.,15,TRBV9,TRBJ2-7,CASSVLAGGNYEQYF
.,17,TRBV7-3,TRBJ2-2,CASSLTLTGTNTGELFF
few,15,TRBV11-2,TRBJ2-1,CASSLGLAGGPEQFF
.,16,TRBV28,TRBJ1-4,CASSAPGEATNEKLFF
once,15,TRBV5-1,TRBJ2-2,CASSPGTGGTGELFF
.,16,TRBV10-3,TRBJ1-5,CAISTGDGLSNQPQHF
.,14,TRBV6-6,TRBJ1-2,CASSSDRGRAGYTF
.,13,TRBV2,TRBJ2-7,CASSRTWAGRQYF
.,11,TRBV20-1,TRBJ2-5,CSVMGVETQYF
.,16,TRBV19,TRBJ2-2,CASSIELASAAGELFF
.,16,TRBV30,TRBJ1-4,CAWSKDRVPLDEKLFF
.,15,TRBV7-3,TRBJ2-6,CASSYGGAGANVLTF